These T cell receptor beta chains were read from a single sample in a study of cytomegalovirus exposure and HLA in healthy donors. The repertoire was sequenced with immunoSEQ multiplex PCR; TCRdb's copy has only in-frame clones and lacks some. In the table there are about 120,000 clones, approximately 87% of which are singletons. Sequenced input: PBMCs. All receptors derive from a woman between 18 and 30 years old in good health and CMV-seropositive. Both conserved end residues are part of each CDR3. The D gene is left open where the match is weak. Where a row states a size, it is once, few, many or the class of an expanded clone; other rows omit it.

>TRBJ1-5|16|-|-|TRBV18
CASSPQVQSDNQPQHF
TGTGCCAGCTCACCACAGGTACAGAGTGACAATCAGCCCCAGCATTTT
>TRBJ1-1|15|-|-|TRBV5-4
CASSGEGRENTEAFF
TGTGCCAGCAGCGGGGAGGGACGGGAGAACACTGAAGCTTTCTTT
>TRBJ2-1|15|-|TRBD2|TRBV6-5
CASSLSGGLINEQFF
TGTGCCAGCAGTCTTAGCGGGGGGCTAATCAATGAGCAGTTCTTC
>TRBJ2-5|15|-|-|TRBV7-6
CASSLLAAFQETQYF
TGTGCCAGCAGCTTATTAGCAGCCTTCCAAGAGACCCAGTACTTC
>TRBJ1-1|14|-|-|TRBV7-9
CASSLGAYDTEAFF
TGTGCCAGCAGCTTAGGGGCGTATGACACTGAAGCTTTCTTT
>TRBJ1-1|16|-|TRBD1|TRBV5-1
CASSSLNRGQNTEAFF
TGCGCCAGCAGCTCACTAAACAGGGGGCAAAACACTGAAGCTTTCTTT
>TRBJ1-1|11|-|-|TRBV6-1
CASIEDTEAFF
TGTGCCAGCATCGAGGACACTGAAGCTTTCTTT
>TRBJ2-5|14|-|-|TRBV13
CASSTQTGGETQYF
TGTGCCAGCAGCACACAGACAGGCGGGGAGACCCAGTACTTC
>TRBJ2-1|19|once|-|TRBV7-5
CARSDTYHPTSGRAWEQFF
TGTGCCAGAAGCGACACCTACCACCCAACTAGCGGGAGGGCCTGGGAGCAGTTCTTC
>TRBJ1-4|14|-|-|TRBV19
CASTKVGALEKLFF
TGTGCCAGTACCAAGGTGGGGGCGTTAGAAAAACTGTTTTTT
>TRBJ2-7|13|-|TRBD2|TRBV19
CASSIWGGDEQYF
TGTGCCAGTAGTATATGGGGAGGGGACGAGCAGTACTTC
>TRBJ1-1|14|-|-|TRBV4-3
CASSVRGGPTEAFF
TGCGCCAGCAGCGTACGGGGAGGCCCCACTGAAGCTTTCTTT
>TRBJ2-7|17|-|-|TRBV7-9
CASSPGPGTPSSYEQYF
TGTGCCAGCAGCCCAGGCCCCGGGACTCCAAGCTCCTACGAGCAGTACTTC
>TRBJ1-1|17|-|TRBD1|TRBV27
CASSLLVGQGLNTEAFF
TGTGCCAGCAGTCTCCTCGTGGGACAGGGACTGAACACTGAAGCTTTCTTT
>TRBJ1-5|15|-|-|TRBV7-3
CASSSKGNGNQPQHF
TGTGCCAGCAGCTCCAAGGGGAACGGCAATCAGCCCCAGCATTTT
>TRBJ2-6|17|-|TRBD1|TRBV2
CASSSGTGHSGANVLTF
TGTGCCAGCAGCTCCGGGACAGGGCACTCTGGGGCCAACGTCCTGACTTTC
>TRBJ2-7|13|few|TRBD1|TRBV6-5
CASSYGTGNEQYF
TGTGCCAGCAGTTACGGGACAGGGAACGAGCAGTACTTC
>TRBJ2-2|15|once|TRBD1|TRBV18
CASSPGQGNTGELFF
TGTGCCAGCTCACCGGGACAGGGCAACACCGGGGAGCTGTTTTTT
>TRBJ2-7|16|-|TRBD2|TRBV11-1
CASSSAPSGISYEQYF
TGTGCCAGCAGCTCCGCTCCGAGCGGGATCTCCTACGAGCAGTACTTC
>TRBJ1-2|14|few|TRBD1|TRBV7-9
CASSAGTADYGYTF
TGTGCCAGCAGCGCCGGGACAGCCGACTATGGCTACACCTTC
>TRBJ2-7|14|-|-|TRBV7-9
CASSLDRVANEQYF
TGTGCCAGCAGCTTAGACAGGGTAGCCAACGAGCAGTACTTC
>TRBJ1-5|16|-|TRBD1|TRBV6-1
CASSELPGQGNQPQHF
TGTGCCAGCAGTGAGCTCCCGGGACAGGGCAATCAGCCCCAGCATTTT
>TRBJ1-6|16|-|TRBD1|TRBV6-1
CASSEGWTGLNSPLHF
TGTGCCAGCAGTGAAGGTTGGACAGGGTTGAATTCACCCCTCCACTTT
>TRBJ1-2|13|-|-|TRBV4-1
CASSRSEGVGYTF
TGCGCCAGCAGCCGATCAGAGGGGGTCGGCTACACCTTC
>TRBJ2-2|17|-|TRBD2|TRBV30
CAWRAERLAGGTGELFF
TGTGCCTGGAGGGCCGAACGACTAGCGGGAGGAACCGGGGAGCTGTTTTTT
>TRBJ2-3|15|-|-|TRBV5-1
CASSLVGGLTDTQYF
TGCGCCAGCAGCTTGGTCGGGGGGCTCACAGATACGCAGTATTTT
>TRBJ2-5|14|once|TRBD2|TRBV2
CASRRRGAGQTQYF
TGTGCCAGCAGGCGGCGGGGGGCCGGCCAGACCCAGTACTTC
>TRBJ2-7|16|-|TRBD2|TRBV5-4
CASSLGLAGAAGEQYF
TGTGCCAGCAGCTTGGGACTAGCGGGAGCGGCGGGCGAGCAGTACTTC
>TRBJ2-3|21|-|TRBD2|TRBV29-1
CSVAAAQLAGGPNLRGDTQYF
TGCAGCGTGGCCGCCGCCCAACTAGCGGGGGGGCCTAATTTGCGGGGAGATACGCAGTATTTT
>TRBJ2-7|16|-|-|TRBV28
CASSPPYGSISYEQYF
TGTGCCAGCAGTCCCCCTTACGGGAGTATCTCCTACGAGCAGTACTTC
>TRBJ1-2|16|few|-|TRBV6-1
CASSEQGGAPHYGYTF
TGTGCCAGCAGTGAACAGGGAGGGGCCCCTCACTATGGCTACACCTTC
>TRBJ2-5|15|-|TRBD2|TRBV5-1
CASSRWTSGGETQYF
TGCGCCAGCAGCCGATGGACTAGCGGGGGAGAGACCCAGTACTTC
>TRBJ1-4|15|-|-|TRBV27
CASSQTGWGNEKLFF
TGTGCCAGCAGCCAAACAGGGTGGGGTAATGAAAAACTGTTTTTT
>TRBJ1-2|14|-|-|TRBV10-3
CAISLGRSEDGYTF
TGTGCCATCAGTTTAGGTCGTTCCGAGGATGGCTACACCTTC
>TRBJ1-5|14|few|-|TRBV5-1
CASSLGRGDQPQHF
TGCGCCAGCAGCTTGGGTCGGGGGGATCAGCCCCAGCATTTT
>TRBJ2-1|12|-|-|TRBV28
CASSTTENEQFF
TGTGCCAGCAGTACTACGGAAAATGAGCAGTTCTTC
>TRBJ2-4|11|-|-|TRBV11-1
CASGTTDIQYF
TGTGCCAGCGGGACAACGGACATTCAGTACTTC
>TRBJ1-1|16|-|TRBD1|TRBV5-1
CASSSLRTGGNTEAFF
TGCGCCAGCAGCTCGCTCCGGACAGGGGGGAACACTGAAGCTTTCTTT
>TRBJ1-4|16|-|TRBD1|TRBV19
CASSWGQTTTNEKLFF
TGTGCCAGTAGTTGGGGACAGACGACAACTAATGAAAAACTGTTTTTT
>TRBJ1-1|14|-|-|TRBV11-2
CASSPPRGDTEAFF
TGTGCCAGCAGCCCTCCGCGGGGGGACACTGAAGCTTTCTTT
>TRBJ2-7|16|-|TRBD2|TRBV7-9
CASSLAQAGGTHEQYF
TGTGCCAGCAGCTTAGCGCAGGCGGGAGGTACCCACGAGCAGTACTTC
>TRBJ2-1|15|-|-|TRBV6-1
CASSEKGGSYNEQFF
TGTGCCAGCAGTGAAAAAGGGGGCTCCTACAATGAGCAGTTCTTC
>TRBJ1-1|14|once|-|TRBV5-6
CASSLEPMNTEAFF
TGTGCCAGCAGCTTGGAGCCCATGAACACTGAAGCTTTCTTT
>TRBJ1-2|12|once|-|TRBV6-5
CASGSDVGGYTF
TGTGCCAGCGGGAGTGACGTAGGGGGCTACACCTTC
>TRBJ2-6|16|-|-|TRBV5-1
CASSLGAFSGANVLTF
TGCGCCAGCAGCTTGGGGGCGTTCTCTGGGGCCAACGTCCTGACTTTC
>TRBJ2-5|14|-|-|TRBV5-6
CASSRLQGGETQYF
TGTGCCAGCAGCCGGCTGCAGGGAGGAGAGACCCAGTACTTC
>TRBJ2-7|14|few|-|TRBV2
CASSVVGTVYEQYF
TGTGCCAGCAGTGTCGTCGGGACTGTATACGAGCAGTACTTC
>TRBJ2-3|15|-|-|TRBV29-1
CSVDLPDRPADTQYF
TGCAGCGTTGACCTTCCGGACAGACCTGCCGATACGCAGTATTTT
>TRBJ2-7|15|-|TRBD1|TRBV18
CASSPRGTGSGEQYF
TGTGCCAGCTCACCACGGGGGACAGGGAGCGGCGAGCAGTACTTC
>TRBJ1-6|13|-|-|TRBV18
CASSSTAGSPLHF
TGTGCCAGCTCATCGACGGCGGGGTCACCCCTCCACTTT
>TRBJ1-5|16|few|TRBD1|TRBV9
CASSETTGGGNQPQHF
TGTGCCAGCAGTGAGACGACAGGGGGTGGGAATCAGCCCCAGCATTTT
>TRBJ1-2|14|-|TRBD1|TRBV30
CAWAPGQGRYGYTF
TGTGCCTGGGCACCGGGACAGGGACGCTATGGCTACACCTTC
>TRBJ2-7|13|-|-|TRBV27
CASSSLQGGEQYF
TGTGCCAGCAGTTCCCTTCAGGGTGGCGAGCAGTACTTC
>TRBJ1-2|13|few|-|TRBV7-9
CASSPGAGDGYTF
TGTGCCAGCAGCCCCGGGGCAGGGGATGGCTACACCTTC
>TRBJ2-5|18|-|TRBD1|TRBV11-2
CASSLRISADRYQETQYF
TGTGCCAGCAGCTTAAGAATTTCAGCGGACAGGTATCAAGAGACCCAGTACTTC
>TRBJ1-5|14|-|TRBD1|TRBV19
CASTDRGLGQPQHF
TGTGCCAGCACAGACAGGGGGCTTGGTCAGCCCCAGCATTTT
>TRBJ2-3|13|-|-|TRBV7-8
CASSFRRGDTQYF
TGTGCCAGCAGCTTCCGACGGGGAGATACGCAGTATTTT
>TRBJ2-2|14|-|-|TRBV5-1
CASSLSTANGELFF
TGCGCCAGCAGCTTGAGTACAGCAAACGGGGAGCTGTTTTTT
>TRBJ2-1|16|-|TRBD2|TRBV7-3
CASSISSGGSYNEQFF
TGTGCCAGCAGCATTTCGAGCGGGGGGTCCTACAATGAGCAGTTCTTC
>TRBJ2-7|11|-|-|TRBV18
CASSRGEEQYF
TGTGCCAGCTCACGGGGAGAGGAGCAGTACTTC